This is a list of T cell receptor beta chains from one sample in a study of cytomegalovirus exposure and HLA in healthy donors. Clones were read by immunoSEQ multiplex PCR, and TCRdb kept only the in-frame ones, dropping some. Here the sample spans 150,000 to 200,000 clones, around 88% being singletons. Sequencing used PBMCs. The receptors were sampled from a woman under 30 in good health and CMV-seronegative. The CDR3 runs from the conserved cysteine through the conserved F or W. The D gene is left open where the match is weak. Not all rows give a size; the values are once, few, many and, for expanded clones, a class.

>13|TRBV11-2|NA|TRBJ1-2|NA
TGTGCCAGCAGCTTAGGCGAACTTTATGGCTACACCTTC
CASSLGELYGYTF
>14|TRBV9|NA|TRBJ1-2|TRBD1
TGTGCCAGCAGTTCAGGGGGCGCAGCCTATGGCTACACCTTC
CASSSGGAAYGYTF
>12|TRBV28|once|TRBJ1-2|NA
TGTGCCAGCAGTTTACTTCCAGGAGGCTACACCTTC
CASSLLPGGYTF
>13|TRBV4-2|few|TRBJ2-7|TRBD2
TGTGCCAGCAGCCAGCGGGGGGGGTACGAGCAGTACTTC
CASSQRGGYEQYF
>14|TRBV10-3|NA|TRBJ2-2|TRBD1
TGTGCCATCAGGTTGACAGGGACGGTCGGGGAGCTGTTTTTT
CAIRLTGTVGELFF
>14|TRBV15|few|TRBJ2-5|NA
TGTGCCACGGCGGGGCGCGGGCCCGTAGAGGCCCAGTACTTC
CATAGRGPVEAQYF
>15|TRBV11-2|NA|TRBJ2-1|TRBD2
TGTGCCAGCAGCTTAGAGGGGACTAGCAGAGCCGGGGGGTTCTTC
CASSLEGTSRAGGFF
>17|TRBV27|NA|TRBJ1-5|NA
TGTGCCAGCAGTTTCGGGCAGGGGTCCTCTAGCAATCAGCCCCAGCATTTT
CASSFGQGSSSNQPQHF
>14|TRBV27|NA|TRBJ1-1|NA
TGTGCCAGCAGCCCCCAGGGTCGTTTCACTGAAGCTTTCTTT
CASSPQGRFTEAFF
>17|TRBV29-1|NA|TRBJ2-7|TRBD1
TGCAGCGTTGGATGGGGCAGGGGGCTGAGAGATTCCTACGAGCAGTACTTC
CSVGWGRGLRDSYEQYF
>15|TRBV28|NA|TRBJ2-2|TRBD1
TGTGCCAGCAGTTTATCCGGGACAGGGAGTGGGGAGCTGTTTTTT
CASSLSGTGSGELFF
>13|TRBV5-6|NA|TRBJ1-2|NA
TGTGCCAGCAGCTTTGGAGGAGACTATGGCTACACCTTC
CASSFGGDYGYTF
>15|TRBV4-2|NA|TRBJ1-4|NA
TGTGCCAGCAGCAGCCACCGGGACTCTAATGAAAAACTGTTTTTT
CASSSHRDSNEKLFF